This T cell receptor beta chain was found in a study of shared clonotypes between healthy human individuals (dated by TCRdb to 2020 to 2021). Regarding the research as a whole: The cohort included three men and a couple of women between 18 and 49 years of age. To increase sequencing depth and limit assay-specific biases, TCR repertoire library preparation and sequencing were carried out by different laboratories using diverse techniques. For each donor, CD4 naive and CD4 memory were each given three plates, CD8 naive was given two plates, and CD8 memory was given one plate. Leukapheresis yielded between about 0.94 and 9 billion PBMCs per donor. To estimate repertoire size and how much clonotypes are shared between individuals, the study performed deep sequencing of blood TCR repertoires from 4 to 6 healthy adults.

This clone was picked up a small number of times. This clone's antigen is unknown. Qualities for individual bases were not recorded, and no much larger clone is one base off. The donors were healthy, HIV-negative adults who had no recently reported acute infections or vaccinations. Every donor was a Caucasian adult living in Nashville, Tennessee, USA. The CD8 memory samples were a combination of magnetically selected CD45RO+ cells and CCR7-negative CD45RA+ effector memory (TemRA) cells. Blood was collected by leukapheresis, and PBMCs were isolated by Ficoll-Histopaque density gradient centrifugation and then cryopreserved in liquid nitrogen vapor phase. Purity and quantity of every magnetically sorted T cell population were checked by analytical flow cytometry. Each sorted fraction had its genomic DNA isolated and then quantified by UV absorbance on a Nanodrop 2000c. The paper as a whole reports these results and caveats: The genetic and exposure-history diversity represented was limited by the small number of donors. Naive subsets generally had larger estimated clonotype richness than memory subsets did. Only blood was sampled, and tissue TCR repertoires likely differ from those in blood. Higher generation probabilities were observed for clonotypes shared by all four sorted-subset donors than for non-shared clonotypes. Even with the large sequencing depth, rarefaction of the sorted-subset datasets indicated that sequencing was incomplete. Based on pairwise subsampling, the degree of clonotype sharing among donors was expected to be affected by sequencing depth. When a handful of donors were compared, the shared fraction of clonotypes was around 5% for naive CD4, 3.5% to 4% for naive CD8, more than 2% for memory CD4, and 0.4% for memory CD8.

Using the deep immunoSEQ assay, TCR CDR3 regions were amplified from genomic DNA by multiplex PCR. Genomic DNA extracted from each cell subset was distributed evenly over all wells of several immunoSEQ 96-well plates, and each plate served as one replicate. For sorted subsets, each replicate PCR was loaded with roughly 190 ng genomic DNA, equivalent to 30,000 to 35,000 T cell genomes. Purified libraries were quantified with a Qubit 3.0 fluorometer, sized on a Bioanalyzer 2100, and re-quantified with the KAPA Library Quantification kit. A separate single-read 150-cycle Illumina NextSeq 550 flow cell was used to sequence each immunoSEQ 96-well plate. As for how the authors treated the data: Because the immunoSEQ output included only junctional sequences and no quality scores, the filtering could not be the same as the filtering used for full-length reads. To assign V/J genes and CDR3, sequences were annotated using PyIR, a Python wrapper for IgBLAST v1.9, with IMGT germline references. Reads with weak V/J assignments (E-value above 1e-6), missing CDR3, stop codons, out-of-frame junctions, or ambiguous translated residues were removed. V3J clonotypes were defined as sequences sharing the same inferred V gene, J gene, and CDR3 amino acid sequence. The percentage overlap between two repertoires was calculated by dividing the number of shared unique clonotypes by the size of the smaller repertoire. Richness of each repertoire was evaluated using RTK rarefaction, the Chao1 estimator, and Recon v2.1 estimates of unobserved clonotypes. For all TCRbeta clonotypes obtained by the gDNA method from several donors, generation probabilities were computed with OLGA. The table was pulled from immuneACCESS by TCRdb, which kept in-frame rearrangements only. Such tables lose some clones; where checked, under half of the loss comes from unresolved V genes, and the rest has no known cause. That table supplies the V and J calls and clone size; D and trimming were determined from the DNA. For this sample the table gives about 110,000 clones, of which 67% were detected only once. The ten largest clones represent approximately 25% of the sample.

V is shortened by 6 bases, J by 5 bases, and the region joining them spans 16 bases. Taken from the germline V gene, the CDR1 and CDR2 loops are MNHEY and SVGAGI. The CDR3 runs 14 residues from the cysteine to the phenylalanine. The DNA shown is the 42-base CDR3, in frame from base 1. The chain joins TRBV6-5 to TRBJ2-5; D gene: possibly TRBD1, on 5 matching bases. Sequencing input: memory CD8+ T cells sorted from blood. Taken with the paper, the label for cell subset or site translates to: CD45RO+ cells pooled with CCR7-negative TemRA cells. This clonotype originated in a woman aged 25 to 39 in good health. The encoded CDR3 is CASRPLAGMETQYF. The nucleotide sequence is TGTGCCAGCAGACCCCTCGCAGGGATGGAGACCCAGTACTTC.